This T cell receptor (beta chain) was identified in a study of blood T cell repertoires in COVID-19. Authors' data handling: Counts of nucleated cells, estimated from reference gene primer amplification, were obtained. Repertoires were generated with immunoSEQ multiplex PCR, while TCRdb's copy carries only in-frame clones and drops some. V and J calls and clone size are given by that table; D and trimming were obtained from the DNA. The sample shows 200,000 to 250,000 clones, 65% to 85% of them seen only once. Sample: peripheral blood. The clonotype was recovered from a man in his fifties with active or convalescent COVID-19.

CDR3 sequence: CASRTGVRTGELFF. The CDR3 DNA reads as TGTGCCAGCAGAACAGGGGTCCGAACCGGGGAGCTGTTTTTT. The V call is TRBV28, the J call TRBJ2-2; the match to TRBD1 covers 7 bases. The CDR3 has 14 residues. The V segment lost 6 bases and the J segment 5 bases; nucleotides outside the gene matches: 6. The V gene's germline CDR1 is MDHEN and CDR2 SYDVKM.